The entry below gives a single T cell receptor (beta chain) sequence along with its context. Between the trimmed V and J ends, which lost 3 bases and 2 bases, there was a span of 15 bases. CDR1 and CDR2 (germline): SGHRS, YFSETQ. The CDR3 has 15 amino acids. The data stem from a study of blood T cell repertoires in COVID-19. Study-wide background: Acute-phase and convalescent COVID-19 samples originated in the United States, Italy and Spain.

In the original workflow: The assay estimated nucleated cells by amplifying reference gene primers. Assay: immunoSEQ multiplex PCR; the TCRdb copy retains only in-frame clones and omits some. The D gene and trimming were derived from the DNA, and the V and J assignments and clone size from that table. Of about 360,000 clones in the sample, around 90% were seen once. Specimen: peripheral blood. This chain links TRBV5-1 with TRBJ2-7; TRBD1 might be the D (5 bases). This clonotype originated in a human donor in a cohort sampled during active COVID-19. The CDR3 DNA reads TGCGCCAGCAGCTCACTCCGAGACAGCACCTACGAGCAGTACTTC. Protein: CASSSLRDSTYEQYF.